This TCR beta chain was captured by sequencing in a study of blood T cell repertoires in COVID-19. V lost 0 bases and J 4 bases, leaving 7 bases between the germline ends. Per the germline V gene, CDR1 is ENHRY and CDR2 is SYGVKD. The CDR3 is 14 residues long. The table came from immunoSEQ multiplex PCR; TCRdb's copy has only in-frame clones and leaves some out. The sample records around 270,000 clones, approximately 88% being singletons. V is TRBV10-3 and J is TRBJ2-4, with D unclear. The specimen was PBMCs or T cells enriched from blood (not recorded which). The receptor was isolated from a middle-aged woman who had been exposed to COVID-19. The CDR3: CAISESVQKNIQYF. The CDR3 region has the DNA TGTGCCATCAGTGAGTCGGTACAGAAAAACATTCAGTACTTC.